A selection of T cell receptor beta chains follows, all from one sample in a study of T cell changes during pregnancy in multiple sclerosis. Profiled with immunoSEQ multiplex PCR; TCRdb holds only in-frame clones, not every one. The table records 70,000 or so clones, 80% to 95% of them present only once. The sample was CD4+ T cells from peripheral blood mononuclear cells, taken before pregnancy. These TCRs come from a female donor with multiple sclerosis, enrolled in a pregnancy study. The CDR3 runs from the conserved cysteine through the conserved F or W. The order of the fields is V gene, CDR3 length, J gene, clone size, D gene, CDR3 protein, CDR3 DNA. The D gene is left open where the match is weak. The size field is filled for only some rows; it gives once, few, many or a size class.

>TRBV7-3|13|TRBJ2-1|NA|TRBD2
CASSLAGGFEQFF
TGTGCCAGCAGCTTAGCGGGGGGCTTTGAGCAGTTCTTC
>TRBV30|14|TRBJ2-5|once|TRBD2
CALSRTSGGETQYF
TGTGCTTTATCCCGGACTAGCGGGGGAGAGACCCAGTACTTC
>TRBV28|13|TRBJ2-2|NA|NA
CASSFVMSGELFF
TGTGCCAGCAGTTTCGTAATGTCCGGGGAGCTGTTTTTT
>TRBV9|17|TRBJ1-6|NA|TRBD1
CASTFLRGSTNDAPLHF
TGTGCCAGCACCTTTCTCAGGGGGTCGACCAATGACGCGCCCCTCCACTTT
>TRBV7-9|16|TRBJ1-5|NA|NA
CASSLEDLGGNQPQHF
TGTGCCAGCAGCTTAGAGGACTTAGGCGGCAATCAGCCCCAGCATTTT
>TRBV4-3|15|TRBJ1-3|NA|NA
CASSLEDSSGNTIYF
TGCGCCAGCAGCCTAGAGGACAGCTCTGGAAACACCATATATTTT
>TRBV5-6|14|TRBJ1-6|once|NA
CASRNTGGNSPLHF
TGTGCCAGCAGAAACACCGGGGGAAACTCACCCCTCCACTTT
>TRBV18|15|TRBJ2-6|NA|NA
CASSPPLAGANVLTF
TGTGCCAGCTCACCTCCCCTTGCTGGGGCCAACGTCCTGACTTTC
>TRBV7-7|17|TRBJ2-7|NA|TRBD1
CASTKGDRGPPRAEQYF
TGTGCTAGTACAAAAGGGGACAGGGGTCCTCCGAGGGCCGAGCAGTACTTC
>TRBV11-3|15|TRBJ2-5|NA|NA
CASSLGNGGQETQYF
TGTGCCAGCAGCTTAGGCAACGGTGGCCAAGAGACCCAGTACTTC
>TRBV27|16|TRBJ1-5|once|TRBD1
CASSLRTGGVNQPQHF
TGTGCCAGCAGCCTCCGAACAGGGGGAGTAAATCAGCCCCAGCATTTT
>TRBV4-3|14|TRBJ1-4|NA|NA
CASSQDRAGVKLFF
TGCGCCAGCAGCCAAGATCGCGCAGGGGTGAAACTGTTTTTT
>TRBV30|13|TRBJ1-1|few|NA
CAWSERLNTEAFF
TGTGCCTGGAGTGAACGGTTGAACACTGAAGCTTTCTTT
>TRBV6-4|15|TRBJ2-1|NA|TRBD2
CAGWTSGSPYNEQFF
TGTGCCGGGTGGACTAGCGGGAGTCCCTACAATGAGCAGTTCTTC
>TRBV19|17|TRBJ2-6|NA|NA
CASSPDRLTSGANVLTF
TGTGCCAGTAGTCCTGACAGGCTAACCTCTGGGGCCAACGTCCTGACTTTC
>TRBV15|15|TRBJ1-5|NA|NA
CATSIEPAGGQPQHF
TGTGCCACCAGCATAGAACCTGCGGGAGGTCAGCCCCAGCATTTT
>TRBV9|16|TRBJ1-1|NA|NA
CASSLLGGGVNTEAFF
TGTGCCAGCAGTCTTTTGGGGGGTGGGGTCAACACTGAAGCTTTCTTT
>TRBV6-5|15|TRBJ2-7|NA|TRBD2
CASRAVAGGAYEQYF
TGTGCCAGCAGGGCCGTAGCGGGAGGGGCCTACGAGCAGTACTTC
>TRBV5-1|16|TRBJ2-3|NA|TRBD1
CASSLERDRGRDTQYF
TGCGCCAGCAGCTTAGAGAGGGACAGGGGAAGAGATACGCAGTATTTT
>TRBV5-5|16|TRBJ2-3|NA|NA
CASSLRPLVLGDTQYF
TGTGCCAGCAGCTTGCGGCCCCTTGTGCTCGGGGATACGCAGTATTTT
>TRBV25-1|16|TRBJ1-2|NA|NA
CASSERTGTFNYGYTF
TGTGCCAGCAGTGAAAGAACAGGGACCTTTAACTATGGCTACACCTTC
>TRBV4-1|15|TRBJ2-3|once|TRBD2
CASSFSGGATDTQYF
TGCGCCAGCAGCTTTAGCGGGGGGGCCACAGATACGCAGTATTTT
>TRBV7-3|16|TRBJ2-1|NA|NA
CASSSLSGTPNNEQFF
TGTGCCAGCAGCTCACTCTCCGGGACTCCTAACAATGAGCAGTTCTTC
>TRBV5-1|16|TRBJ2-1|NA|NA
CASSQKTVRTYNEQFF
TGCGCCAGCAGCCAAAAGACAGTCAGAACCTACAATGAGCAGTTCTTC
>TRBV5-4|11|TRBJ1-1|NA|NA
CASSYEGEAFF
TGTGCCAGCAGCTATGAGGGTGAAGCTTTCTTT
>TRBV7-7|13|TRBJ2-7|NA|NA
CASSLGQGDEQYF
TGTGCCAGCAGCTTAGGGCAGGGCGACGAGCAGTACTTC
>TRBV11-3|15|TRBJ2-5|NA|TRBD2
CASSLAGGLQETQYF
TGTGCCAGCAGCTTAGCGGGGGGGCTTCAAGAGACCCAGTACTTC
>TRBV11-2|12|TRBJ2-3|NA|TRBD2
CASRSGGDTQYF
TGTGCCAGCCGTAGCGGGGGGGATACGCAGTATTTT
>TRBV11-3|14|TRBJ1-6|NA|NA
CASSLWDSGSPLHF
TGTGCCAGCAGCTTATGGGACTCCGGTTCACCCCTCCACTTT
>TRBV11-2|14|TRBJ2-7|NA|TRBD1
CASSLGQGPYEQYF
TGTGCCAGCAGCCTTGGACAGGGACCCTACGAGCAGTACTTC
>TRBV21-1|21|TRBJ1-5|NA|NA
CASSPPILGAEPLYGNQPQHF
TGTGCCAGCAGCCCACCAATTTTAGGGGCAGAGCCTCTGTATGGCAATCAGCCCCAGCATTTT
>TRBV6-4|12|TRBJ1-2|NA|NA
CASSHEGYGYTF
TGTGCCAGCAGCCACGAGGGCTATGGCTACACCTTC
>TRBV9|18|TRBJ2-2|NA|NA
CASSVWSSAQTGTGELFF
TGTGCCAGCAGCGTATGGAGTAGCGCTCAGACGGGAACCGGGGAGCTGTTTTTT
>TRBV4-1|20|TRBJ2-3|NA|TRBD2
CASSFRTSGRTLTSTDTQYF
TGCGCCAGCAGCTTTCGGACTAGCGGGAGAACCTTAACTAGCACAGATACGCAGTATTTT
>TRBV7-2|17|TRBJ2-4|NA|TRBD1
CASSLVSGGQAKNIQYF
TGTGCCAGCAGCTTAGTATCTGGGGGACAGGCCAAAAACATTCAGTACTTC
>TRBV28|12|TRBJ1-1|NA|NA
CASKQGNTEAFF
TGTGCCAGTAAACAGGGGAACACTGAAGCTTTCTTT